The entry below describes one T cell receptor (beta chain). Antigen: not known. Method: immunoSEQ multiplex PCR; TCRdb's copy keeps in-frame clones and lacks some. The sample yields 29,000 or so clones, 74% seen once. This CDR3 has 14 residues. Germline-derived CDR1 and CDR2 are LNHDA and SQIVND (reference sequence). Between the trimmed V and J ends, which lost 0 bases and 0 bases, there was a span of 3 bases. The data belong to a study of vaccination effects on CD4 cells after COVID-19. ViraFEST used viral peptide pools to expand antigen-specific CD4+ T cells before sequencing. When around nine days of culture had elapsed, CD4+ T cells were isolated. All participants had two doses of either the BNT162b2 or mRNA-1273 vaccine.

The chain uses TRBV19 and TRBJ2-1; D is ambiguous. Specimen: CD4+ T cells from PBMCs cultured with HCoV-OC43 spike peptides, collected after COVID-19 vaccination. This sample's subset: HCoV-OC43 spike overlapping peptide pool stimulation. The receptor's source is a human donor who received a COVID-19 vaccine. Here the CDR3 DNA reads TGTGCCAGTAGTATAGACGGCTCCTACAATGAGCAGTTCTTC. It specifies CASSIDGSYNEQFF.